This T cell receptor (beta chain) comes out of a study of T cells in Graves' hyperthyroidism and ophthalmopathy. RNA transcripts gave rise to amplified TCR beta CDR3 regions. The primer set for the first-round RT-PCR of the TCR CDR3 was HTBI. TCRdb used MiXCR to reprocess the multiplex PCR reads, holding one entry per CDR3 protein. The sample yields 650,000 to 750,000 distinct CDR3 sequences, 13% to 15% seen once. The material sequenced was blood. This receptor was identified in a young woman with Graves' hyperthyroidism.

The CDR3 spells CASSLNGRKGNEQFF. CDR3 DNA sequence: TGTGCCAGCAGCTTAAACGGGAGAAAGGGGAATGAGCAGTTCTTC. The chain employs TRBV5-6 and TRBJ2-1; D is possibly TRBD2 (6 bases). This CDR3 has 15 amino acids. The germline V and J ends were trimmed by 2 bases and 7 bases, with 16 bases remaining between them. The germline V gene has CDR1 SGHDT and CDR2 YYEEEE.